Listed here are 18 T cell receptor beta chains from one sample, sequenced in a study of T cell changes during pregnancy in multiple sclerosis. The repertoire was sequenced with immunoSEQ multiplex PCR; TCRdb's copy has only in-frame clones and lacks some. Among about 56,000 clones, approximately 90% were seen once, and the ten largest hold approximately 5%. Source material: peripheral blood from another person, used as feeder cells. The source of these receptors is a human donor whose cells served as feeder cells for cultures in a pregnancy study.

The chain is built from TRBV6-1 and TRBJ1-4, with 10 bases aligning to TRBD1. The CDR3 runs 16 residues. Germline V gene data show CDR1 as MNHNS and CDR2 as SASEGT. V was clipped by 1 base and J by 5 bases; unmatched bases: 4. The CDR3 nucleotides are TGTGCCAGCAGTGAAGGGACAGGGGGAGGAAATGAAAAACTGTTTTTT. Protein: CASSEGTGGGNEKLFF.

V and J are TRBV5-4 and TRBJ2-3; 8 nucleotides align to TRBD1. J gave up 4 bases and V 0 bases, and 4 bases lay outside the gene matches. There are 15 residues in the CDR3. The germline CDR1 and CDR2 sequences are SGHNT and YYREEE (reference sequence). This CDR3 is CASSLAETGADTQYF. CDR3 sequence (DNA): TGTGCCAGCAGCTTGGCCGAGACAGGGGCAGATACGCAGTATTTT.

This clone showed up just once. The V gene is TRBV6-5, the J gene TRBJ2-1; no definite D call. This CDR3 is built from 13 residues. The V end was cut by 0 bases, the J end by 9 bases, with 9 bases between. Germline V lookup: CDR1 MNHEY, CDR2 SVGAGI. CDR3 bases: TGTGCCAGCAGTTACTCCTCCCCCCCTGAGCAGTTCTTC. It specifies CASSYSSPPEQFF.

This clone has only one observation. The rearrangement links TRBV5-1 to TRBJ1-2; D unclear. Trimming pared 0 bases from V and 8 bases from J, leaving 11 bases between. Germline V gene sequence: CDR1 SGHRS, CDR2 YFSETQ. The CDR3 is made up of 13 amino acids. The CDR3 loop is CASSLGDYDGYTF. The CDR3 coding sequence is TGCGCCAGCAGCTTGGGGGATTACGACGGCTACACCTTC.

This chain uses TRBV7-2 with TRBJ2-5, with TRBD2 matching 7 bases. CDR1 and CDR2 from the germline V gene are SGHTA and FQGNSA. J gave up 3 bases and V 3 bases, and 4 bases lay outside the gene matches. This CDR3 is 14 amino acids long. DNA for the CDR3: TGTGCCAGCAGCTTCCAGCGGGGAAAAGAGACCCAGTACTTC. As protein: CASSFQRGKETQYF.

The V gene is TRBV6-5, the J gene TRBJ2-2, with D maybe TRBD2 (5 bases). This CDR3 region has 13 residues. Per germline, CDR1 MNHEY and CDR2 SVGAGI. Trimming removed 2 bases at V and 6 bases at J, with 7 bases between. CDR3 DNA: TGTGCCAGCAGTTACGAGGGCTCCGGGGAGCTGTTTTTT. This gives the protein CASSYEGSGELFF.

This clone came up once. J is TRBJ2-1 and V is TRBV10-3; possible D gene TRBD2, 6 bases. Germline loops: CDR1 ENHRY, CDR2 SYGVKD. The CDR3 runs 15 residues. Trimming left V 0 bases short and J 10 bases short, with 16 bases between. The CDR3 is CAISESTRNGGEQFF. The CDR3 region has the DNA TGTGCCATCAGTGAGTCGACTCGGAACGGGGGAGAGCAGTTCTTC.

This clone was seen only a few times. The chain has TRBV5-1 and TRBJ1-4; TRBD1 is a possible D gene (6 bases). The CDR3 loop spans 14 amino acids. Trimming stripped 2 bases from V and 5 bases from J, with 10 bases between. Germline loops: CDR1 SGHRS, CDR2 YFSETQ. This chain's CDR3 is CASSFGGLNEKLFF. The CDR3 bases are TGCGCCAGCAGCTTCGGGGGGCTAAATGAAAAACTGTTTTTT.

The V call is TRBV11-2, the J call TRBJ2-1; D gene unclear. The germline V and J ends were trimmed by 3 bases and 4 bases, with 10 bases remaining between them. The CDR3 consists of 14 residues. In germline, CDR1 is SGHAT, CDR2 FQNNGV. The CDR3 sequence: CASSFGQEYNEQFF. The DNA of the CDR3 is TGTGCCAGCAGCTTCGGTCAGGAATACAATGAGCAGTTCTTC.

On this clone itself: At one end the junction does not follow the germline gene, possibly because of a read error. The chain has TRBV6-1 and TRBJ1-3; D possibly corresponds to TRBD1 (6 bases). Germline V CDR1 and CDR2: MNHNS, SASEGT. The CDR3 consists of 15 residues. The CDR3 loop reads CAGSEMDRAGNTIYF. The CDR3 nucleotides are TGTGCCGGCAGTGAAATGGACAGAGCTGGAAACACCATATATTTT.

This chain joins TRBV5-1 and TRBJ2-3, with D perhaps being TRBD1 or TRBD2 (5 bases each). Looked up from germline, CDR1 is SGHRS and CDR2 is YFSETQ. Trimming took off 7 bases at V and 6 bases at J, with 24 bases between the two ends. CDR3 length equals 16 residues. In DNA form, the CDR3 reads TGCGCCAGCCGACGCCAGGGTACCTCCGGGGTGGATACGCAGTATTTT. Translation: CASRRQGTSGVDTQYF.

The gene calls are TRBV18 and TRBJ1-6, with D possibly TRBD1 on 6 matching bases. Trimming pared 4 bases from V and 8 bases from J, leaving 24 bases between. Germline V gene lookup returns CDR1 KGHSH and CDR2 LQKENI. The CDR3 totals 18 residues. The DNA for the CDR3 is TGTGCCAGCTCACGCAGCGGGACACCCCAAACGGGGGATTCACCCCTCCACTTT. It is translated as CASSRSGTPQTGDSPLHF.

The rearrangement links TRBV15 to TRBJ1-2; D unresolved. The germline V gene encodes CDR1 LNHNV and CDR2 YYDKDF (reference sequence). The CDR3 has 11 residues. V was cut by 6 bases and J by 8 bases, with 10 bases left in between. The DNA for the CDR3 is TGTGCCACCAGGGCCGCCTGGGGCTACACCTTC. This translates into CATRAAWGYTF.

The V and J genes are TRBV6-4 and TRBJ2-1; 13 nucleotides agree with TRBD2. The ends lost 0 bases at V and 4 bases at J; junction bases unmatched: 6. CDR3 length equals 18 residues. Germline CDR1 MRHNA, CDR2 SNTAGT. The chain's CDR3 is CASSDSGPGLAGYNEQFF. The CDR3 DNA reads as TGTGCCAGCAGTGACTCGGGACCGGGACTAGCGGGGTACAATGAGCAGTTCTTC.

This chain connects TRBV19 to TRBJ2-6; a possible D gene is TRBD2 (6 bases). CDR1 LNHDA and CDR2 SQIVND come from the germline V gene (reference sequence). This CDR3 is built from 16 residues. The CDR3 DNA reads TGTGCTATCTCAAGGCTCGGGGGTAATGGGGCCAACGTCCTGACTTTC. Its translation: CAISRLGGNGANVLTF.

The rearrangement joins TRBV6-6 to TRBJ2-1; D is perhaps TRBD1 or TRBD2 (6 bases each). CDR1 is MNHNY and CDR2 is SVGAGI in the germline V gene (reference sequence). The CDR3 consists of 13 residues. V dropped 10 bases and J dropped 10 bases, with 20 bases sitting between them. As DNA, the CDR3 is TGTGCCACCGAATACGGGGGCTTCGGGGAGCAGTTCTTC. Residues: CATEYGGFGEQFF.

This chain joins TRBV19 and TRBJ1-3; TRBD1 matches at 8 bases. Germline assignment: CDR1 LNHDA and CDR2 SQIVND (reference sequence). J lost 3 bases, V lost 3 bases, and 4 bases had no gene match. The CDR3 contains 15 residues. The CDR3 DNA is TGTGCCAGTAGTATTCCAGGGGGCGATGGAAACACCATATATTTT. Its protein product is CASSIPGGDGNTIYF.

The chain recombines TRBV29-1 with TRBJ2-1; the match to TRBD2 covers 10 bases. CDR1 is SQVTM and CDR2 is ANQGSEA in the germline V gene. The J segment lost 8 bases and the V segment lost 6 bases, leaving 7 bases of the junction unmatched. This CDR3 spans 13 amino acids. In DNA, the CDR3 is TGCAGCGTCCGAGCGGGGGGGCCAGATGAGCAGTTCTTC. The encoded protein is CSVRAGGPDEQFF.